This T cell receptor beta chain was sequenced during a study of blood T cell repertoires in COVID-19 (dated by TCRdb to 2020 to 2021). For context, the study as a whole: Samples covering the acute and convalescent phases of COVID-19 were provided by collaborators in the United States, Italy and Spain. Subjects who had been exposed to COVID-19, were actively infected with it, or had recovered from it provided the deeply sampled blood TCRbeta repertoires that made up the dataset. Where HLA class I and class II types were available, the types were taken from metadata supplied by the sample provider, not from assay-based typing. The material from the prospective study consisted of cDNA or gDNA derived from T cells, B-cell-depleted T cells, or PBMCs. The sample metadata nearly always contained a de-identified subject ID, COVID-19 status, age in years and sex. The repertoires were made available in a free public database intended to serve as a resource for research on the immune response to SARS-CoV-2. The samples were drawn from two sources: the first 160 participants of the ongoing ImmuneRACE study, and 1,254 subjects contributed by 6 global collaborators. Paper-wide results and their limitations: How much clinical and demographic metadata was included differed by source and by participant, and the metadata was provided uncurated.

Cut back by 11 bases and 6 bases, the V and J ends lie 16 bases apart. CDR1 and CDR2 were assigned from the germline V gene as MRHNA and SNTAGT. The CDR3 covers 13 residues, taking in both the cysteine and the phenylalanine. The retained sequence is limited to the CDR3, 39 bases, with the frame set at the first base. TCRbeta CDR3 regions were amplified from genomic DNA using the immunoSEQ Assay, a bias-controlled multiplex PCR. The paper's processing steps were these. The number of nucleated cells in each sample was estimated by amplification of reference gene primers within the assay. Sequence reads were collapsed and filtered to measure the absolute abundance of every unique TCRbeta CDR3 rearrangement. For each sample, productive Simpson clonality was calculated as the square root of Simpson's diversity index over productive rearrangements. TCRdb limited this immuneACCESS table to in-frame rearrangements with V and J called. A share of clones is missing; checked studies link under half to unresolved V genes, and the rest is unexplained. For V, J and clone size, that table is used; D and trimming come from the DNA. The sample data list over 75,000 clones, and roughly 79% of these were observed just once. 8.5% to 12% of the sample is taken by the ten largest.

Collaborating institutions collected whole blood in K2EDTA tubes following their own protocols. For TCRbeta analysis, collaborators shipped samples as frozen whole blood, isolated PBMCs, or DNA extracted from either of those sample types. On this clone: It lacks a known antigen. Per-nucleotide qualities are absent, and no much larger clonotype sits a single base away.

The chain was built from TRBV6-4 and TRBJ2-2; TRBD1 is a weak D gene call, 6 bases matching. This TCR came from an older man with acute or convalescent COVID-19. Sequences were obtained from peripheral blood. Here the CDR3 is given as CAHIRGEAGELFF. In nucleotide form, the sequence is TGTGCCCATATCAGGGGTGAGGCCGGGGAGCTGTTTTTT.